This TCR beta chain appears in the sequencing data of a study of shared clonotypes between healthy human individuals. Study details: CD4 naive cells filled three plates per donor, CD4 memory three, CD8 naive two and CD8 memory one.

Study-level findings and limits: Genetic and exposure-history diversity was limited by the few donors. Researchers sampled only blood; tissue repertoires likely differ.

The germline gives CDR1 MDHEN, CDR2 SYDVKM. V lost 6 bases, J lost 2 bases, and 13 bases lay in between. The CDR3 is 15 residues long. Profiled with immunoSEQ multiplex PCR; TCRdb holds only in-frame clones, not every one. Of millions of clones in the sample, more than 85% were seen once. Points on this clone: Its antigen is undetermined.

CD45RO-negative cells were positively selected for CCR7, leaving out terminally differentiated effector memory CD45RA+ cells. The chain recombines TRBV28 with TRBJ2-2; perhaps TRBD2 as D (5 bases). The origin of this receptor is a man in his late teens or twenties in good health. Some clones in this sample may be carry-over from other donors' samples. Sequenced: naive CD8+ T cells from PBMCs. This CDR3 is CASSPLSGNTGELFF. The CDR3 DNA follows: TGTGCCAGCAGCCCCCTCTCGGGAAACACCGGGGAGCTGTTTTTT.